This TCR beta chain was documented in a study of blood T cells in healthy people across ages. Findings and caveats of the study: Age brought a roughly linear fall in TCR beta diversity measured per million T cells.

This clonotype occurred a few times. The antigen is undetermined. Total RNA amounts of at least 5.5 micrograms were extracted per sample. Trimming took 4 bases from V and 11 from J; bases not matched to a gene: 20. The CDR3 loop spans 16 amino acids. Germline values: CDR1 SGDLS, CDR2 YYNGEE. Next came a second PCR, run for about 6 to 12 cycles, which used a sample-barcoded 5' primer along with a J-beta primer mix. Tagging of each cDNA molecule was performed by a template-switch adaptor with 12 random nucleotides. TCRdb called the 5' RACE reads again in MiXCR, with one record for every CDR3 protein. Of over 600,000 distinct CDR3 sequences listed, 35% to 50% are singletons.

This receptor was taken from an elderly man in good health. Specimen: blood. The chain has TRBV9 and TRBJ2-5; 7 bases agree with TRBD2. CDR3 nucleotide sequence: TGTGCCAGCAGCAGTAGTTCCGGCCAAGCTAGCGGAGAGCAGTACTTC. As protein: CASSSSSGQASGEQYF.